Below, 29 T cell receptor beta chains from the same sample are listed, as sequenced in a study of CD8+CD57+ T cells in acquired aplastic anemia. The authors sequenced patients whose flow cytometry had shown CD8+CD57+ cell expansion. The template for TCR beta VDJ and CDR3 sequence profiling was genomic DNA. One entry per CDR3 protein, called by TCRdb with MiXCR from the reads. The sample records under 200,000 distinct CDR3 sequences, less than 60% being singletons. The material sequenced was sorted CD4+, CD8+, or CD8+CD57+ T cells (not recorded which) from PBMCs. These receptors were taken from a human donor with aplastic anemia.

The CDR3 coding sequence is TGTGCCAGCAGCCAAGGTGGGGAACTGTTTTTT. Translated, it gives CASSQGGELFF. This chain uses TRBV4-2 with TRBJ1-4; D unclear. V was cut by 1 base and J by 12 bases, with 6 bases left in between. Germline lookup yields CDR1 LGHNA and CDR2 YNFKEQ. The CDR3 is 11 amino acids.

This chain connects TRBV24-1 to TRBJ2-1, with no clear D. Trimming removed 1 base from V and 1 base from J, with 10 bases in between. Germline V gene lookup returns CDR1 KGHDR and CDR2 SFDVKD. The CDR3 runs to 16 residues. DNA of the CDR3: TGTGCCACCAGTGATTTATCGGCCGGTTCCTACAATGAGCAGTTCTTC. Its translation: CATSDLSAGSYNEQFF.

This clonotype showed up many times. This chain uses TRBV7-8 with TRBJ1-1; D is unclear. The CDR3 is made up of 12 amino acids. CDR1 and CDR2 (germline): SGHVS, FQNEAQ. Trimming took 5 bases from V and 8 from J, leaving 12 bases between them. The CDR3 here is CASSPRVLEAFF. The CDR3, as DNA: TGTGCCAGCAGCCCCCGGGTGCTGGAAGCTTTCTTT.

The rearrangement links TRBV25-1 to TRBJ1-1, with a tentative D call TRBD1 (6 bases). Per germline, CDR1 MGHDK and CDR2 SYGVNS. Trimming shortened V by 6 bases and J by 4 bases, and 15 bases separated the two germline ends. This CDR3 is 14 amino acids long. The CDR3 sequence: CASRGGGASTEAFF. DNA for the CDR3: TGTGCCAGCAGGGGAGGGGGGGCGAGCACTGAAGCTTTCTTT.

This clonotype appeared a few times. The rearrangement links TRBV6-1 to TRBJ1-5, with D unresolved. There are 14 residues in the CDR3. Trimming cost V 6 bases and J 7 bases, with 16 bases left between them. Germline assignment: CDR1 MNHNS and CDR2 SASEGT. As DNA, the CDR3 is TGTGCCAGCAGCCCTGACATGGAGTCCCAGCCCCAGCATTTT. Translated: CASSPDMESQPQHF.

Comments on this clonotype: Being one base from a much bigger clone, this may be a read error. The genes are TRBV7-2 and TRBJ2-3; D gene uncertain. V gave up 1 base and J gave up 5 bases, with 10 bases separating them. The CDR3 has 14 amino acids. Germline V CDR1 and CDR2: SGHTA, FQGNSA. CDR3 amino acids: CASSLGPALDTQYF. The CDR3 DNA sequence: TGTGCCAGCAGCTTAGGACCAGCGTTAGATACGCAGTATTTT.

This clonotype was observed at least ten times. CDR3 in amino acids: CASSMRLAERYQETQYF. CDR3 in DNA: TGTGCCAGTAGTATGCGGCTAGCGGAGAGGTACCAAGAGACCCAGTACTTC. The chain recombines TRBV19 with TRBJ2-5; the match to TRBD2 covers 7 bases. V was pared by 3 bases and J by 0 bases, with 10 bases of the junction left unmatched. Germline CDR1 is LNHDA and CDR2 is SQIVND (reference sequence). This CDR3 comprises 17 residues.

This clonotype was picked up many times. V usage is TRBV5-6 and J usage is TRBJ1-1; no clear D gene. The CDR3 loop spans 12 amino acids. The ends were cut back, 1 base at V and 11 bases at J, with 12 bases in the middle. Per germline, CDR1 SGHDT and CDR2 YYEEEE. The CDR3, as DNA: TGTGCCAGCAGCTTGAGGTCAGGTGCCGCTTTCTTT. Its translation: CASSLRSGAAFF.

The DNA for the CDR3 is TGCAGCGTTGAAGAGATGGGTGGAGAGACCCAGTACTTC. Translation gives CSVEEMGGETQYF. The rearrangement joins TRBV29-1 to TRBJ2-5; D gene uncertain. Trimming pared 0 bases from V and 4 bases from J, leaving 9 bases between. Germline assignment: CDR1 SQVTM and CDR2 ANQGSEA. The CDR3 spans 13 residues. Full variable domain (outside the CDR3, taken from reference TRBV29-1 and TRBJ2-5): SAVISQKPSRDICQRGTSLTIQCQVDSQVTMMFWYRQQPGQSLTLIATANQGSEATYESGFVIDKFPISRPNLTFSTLTVSNMSPEDSSIYLCSVEEMGGETQYFGPGTRLLVL.

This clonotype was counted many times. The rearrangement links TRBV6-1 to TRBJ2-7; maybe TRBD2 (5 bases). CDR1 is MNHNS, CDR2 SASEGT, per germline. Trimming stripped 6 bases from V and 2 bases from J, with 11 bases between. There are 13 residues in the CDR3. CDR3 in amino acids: CASSGETPYEQYF. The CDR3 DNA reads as TGTGCCAGCAGCGGGGAGACCCCCTACGAGCAGTACTTC.

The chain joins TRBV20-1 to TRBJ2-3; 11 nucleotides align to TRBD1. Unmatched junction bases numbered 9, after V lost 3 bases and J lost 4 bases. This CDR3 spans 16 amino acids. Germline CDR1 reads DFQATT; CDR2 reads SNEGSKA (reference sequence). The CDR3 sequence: CSASDRDRGRADTQYF. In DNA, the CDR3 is TGCAGTGCTAGTGATCGGGACAGGGGGAGAGCAGATACGCAGTATTTT.

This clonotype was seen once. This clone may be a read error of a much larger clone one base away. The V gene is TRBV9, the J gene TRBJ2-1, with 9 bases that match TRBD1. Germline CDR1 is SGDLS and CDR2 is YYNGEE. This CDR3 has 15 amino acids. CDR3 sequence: CASSVLDRGFGEQVF. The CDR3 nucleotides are TGTGCCAGCAGCGTACTGGACAGGGGTTTCGGAGAGCAGGTCTTC.

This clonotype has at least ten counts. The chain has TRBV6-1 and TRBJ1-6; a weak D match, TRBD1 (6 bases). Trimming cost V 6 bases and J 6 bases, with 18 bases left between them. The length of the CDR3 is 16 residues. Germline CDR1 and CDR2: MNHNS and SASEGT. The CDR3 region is CASRSPAPDSNSPLHF. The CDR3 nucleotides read TGTGCCAGCAGATCTCCTGCCCCGGACAGTAATTCACCCCTCCACTTT.

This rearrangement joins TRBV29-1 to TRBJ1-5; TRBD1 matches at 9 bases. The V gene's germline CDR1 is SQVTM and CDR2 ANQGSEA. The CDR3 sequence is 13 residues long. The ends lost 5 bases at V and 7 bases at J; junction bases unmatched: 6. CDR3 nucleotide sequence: TGCAGCGTTTTAGACAGGGGGGGACAGCCCCAGCATTTT. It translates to CSVLDRGGQPQHF.

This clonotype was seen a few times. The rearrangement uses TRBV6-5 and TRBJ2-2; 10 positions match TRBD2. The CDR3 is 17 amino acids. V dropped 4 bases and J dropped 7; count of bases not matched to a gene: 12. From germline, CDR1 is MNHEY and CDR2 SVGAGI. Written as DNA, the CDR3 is TGTGCCAGCAGTTCCCCGGTCCTAGCGGGAGTAGACGGGGAGCTGTTTTTT. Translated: CASSSPVLAGVDGELFF.

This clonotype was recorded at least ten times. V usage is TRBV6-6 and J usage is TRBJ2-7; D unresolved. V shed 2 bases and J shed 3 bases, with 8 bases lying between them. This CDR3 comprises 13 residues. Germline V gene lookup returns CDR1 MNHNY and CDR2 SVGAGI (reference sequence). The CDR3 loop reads CASSYGQLYEQYF. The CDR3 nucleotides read TGTGCCAGCAGTTACGGGCAGCTCTACGAGCAGTACTTC.

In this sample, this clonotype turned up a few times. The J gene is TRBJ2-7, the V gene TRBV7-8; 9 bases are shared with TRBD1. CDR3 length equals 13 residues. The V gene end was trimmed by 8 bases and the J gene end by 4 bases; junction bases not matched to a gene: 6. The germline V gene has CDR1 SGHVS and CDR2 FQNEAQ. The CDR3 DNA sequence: TGTGCCAGCGGTTTACAGGGGGCTTACGAGCAGTACTTC. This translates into CASGLQGAYEQYF.

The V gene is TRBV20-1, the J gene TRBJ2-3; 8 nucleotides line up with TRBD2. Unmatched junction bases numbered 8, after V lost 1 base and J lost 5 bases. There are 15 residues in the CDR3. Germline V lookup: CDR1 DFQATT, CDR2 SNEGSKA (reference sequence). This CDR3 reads CSARVAAGVRDTQYF. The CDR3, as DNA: TGCAGTGCTAGAGTAGCAGCGGGAGTGCGAGATACGCAGTATTTT.

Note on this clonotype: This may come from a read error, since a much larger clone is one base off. DNA of the CDR3: TGCGCCATCAGCTTTGGTAGGGCTGCTAATGAAAAACTGTTTTTT. This encodes CAISFGRAANEKLFF. This rearrangement joins TRBV5-1 to TRBJ1-4; D gene uncertain. Germline V gene lookup returns CDR1 SGHRS and CDR2 YFSETQ. The CDR3 length is 15 residues.

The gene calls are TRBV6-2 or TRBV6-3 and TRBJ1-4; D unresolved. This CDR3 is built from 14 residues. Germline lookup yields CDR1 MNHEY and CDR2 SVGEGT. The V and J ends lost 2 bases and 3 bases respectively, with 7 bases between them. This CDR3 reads CASSYGGANEKLFF. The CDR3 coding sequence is TGTGCCAGCAGTTACGGTGGGGCTAATGAAAAACTGTTTTTT.

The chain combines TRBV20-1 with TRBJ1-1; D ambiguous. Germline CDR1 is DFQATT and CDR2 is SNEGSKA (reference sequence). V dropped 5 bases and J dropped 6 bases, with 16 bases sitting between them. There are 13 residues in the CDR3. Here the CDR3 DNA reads TGCAGTGCTCGAAGAGAGGGAATGCCTGAAGCTTTCTTT. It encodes CSARREGMPEAFF.

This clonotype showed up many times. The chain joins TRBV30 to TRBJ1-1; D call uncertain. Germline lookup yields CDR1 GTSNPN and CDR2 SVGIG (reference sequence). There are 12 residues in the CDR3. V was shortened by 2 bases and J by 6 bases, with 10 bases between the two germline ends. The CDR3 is CAWSPRRPEAFF. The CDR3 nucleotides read TGTGCCTGGAGTCCGCGGAGGCCTGAAGCTTTCTTT.

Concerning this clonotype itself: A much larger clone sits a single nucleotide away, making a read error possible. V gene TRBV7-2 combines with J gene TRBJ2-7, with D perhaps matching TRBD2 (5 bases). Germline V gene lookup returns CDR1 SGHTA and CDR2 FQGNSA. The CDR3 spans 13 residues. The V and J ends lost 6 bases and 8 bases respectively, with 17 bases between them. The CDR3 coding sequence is TGTGCCAGCAGTTTAATAGCGTGGGTCAAGCAGTACTTC. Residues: CASSLIAWVKQYF. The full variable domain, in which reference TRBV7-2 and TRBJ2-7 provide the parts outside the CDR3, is GAGVSQSPSNKVTEKGKDVELRCDPISGHTALYWYRQSLGQGLEFLIYFQGNSAPDKSGLPSDRFSAERTGGSVSTLTIQRTQQEDSAVYLCASSLIAWVKQYFGPGTRLTVT.

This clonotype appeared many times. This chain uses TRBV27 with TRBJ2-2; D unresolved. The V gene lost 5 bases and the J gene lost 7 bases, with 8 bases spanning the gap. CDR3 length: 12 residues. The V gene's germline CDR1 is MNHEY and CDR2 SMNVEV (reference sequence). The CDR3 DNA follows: TGTGCCAGCAGTCTCCGCTTCGGGGAGCTGTTTTTT. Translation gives CASSLRFGELFF.

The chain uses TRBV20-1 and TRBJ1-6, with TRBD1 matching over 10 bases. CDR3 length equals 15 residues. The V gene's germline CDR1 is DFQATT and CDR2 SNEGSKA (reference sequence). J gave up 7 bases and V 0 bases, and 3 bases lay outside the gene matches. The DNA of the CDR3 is TGCAGTGCTAGAGATGGGGGACAGGGGAATTCACCCCTCCACTTT. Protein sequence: CSARDGGQGNSPLHF.

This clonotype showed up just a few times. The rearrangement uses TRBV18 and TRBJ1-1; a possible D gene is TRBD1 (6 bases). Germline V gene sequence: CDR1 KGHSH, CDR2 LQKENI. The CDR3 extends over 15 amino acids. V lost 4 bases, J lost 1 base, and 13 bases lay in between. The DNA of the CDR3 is TGTGCCAGCTCACGTAACGGGGGCTCGAACACTGAAGCTTTCTTT. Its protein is CASSRNGGSNTEAFF.

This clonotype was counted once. The CDR3 sequence: CASSERGILGGYTF. The CDR3, as DNA: TGTGCCAGCAGTGAACGGGGCATATTAGGAGGCTACACCTTC. This rearrangement joins TRBV2 to TRBJ1-2, with D perhaps TRBD1 (5 bases). The CDR3 consists of 14 residues. Germline V gene data show CDR1 as SNHLY and CDR2 as FYNNEI. Trimming took off 2 bases at V and 8 bases at J, with 15 bases between the two ends.

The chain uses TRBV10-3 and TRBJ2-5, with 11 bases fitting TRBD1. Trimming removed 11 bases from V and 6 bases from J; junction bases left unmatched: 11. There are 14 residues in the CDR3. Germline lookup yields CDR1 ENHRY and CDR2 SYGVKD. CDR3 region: CAATGTGGGKTQYF. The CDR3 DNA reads TGTGCCGCGACCGGGACAGGGGGAGGAAAGACCCAGTACTTC.

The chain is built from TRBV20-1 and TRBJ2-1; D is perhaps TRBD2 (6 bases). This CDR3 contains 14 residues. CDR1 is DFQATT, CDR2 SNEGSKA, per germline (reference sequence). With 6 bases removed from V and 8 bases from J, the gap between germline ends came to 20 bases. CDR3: CSARPGLTPHEQFF. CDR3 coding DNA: TGCAGTGCGCGACCGGGACTGACCCCTCATGAGCAGTTCTTC.